This TCR beta chain was sequenced in a study of early T cells in non-severe SARS-CoV-2 infection. At the level of the study: Bulk RNA taken from unsorted whole blood was sequenced, leaving chains unpaired. Study results and caveats: Matching results from VDJdb favored anti-spike CD8 responses, leaving private and CD4 specificities undetected.

Individual cDNA molecules were tagged with unique molecular identifiers. TCRdb recomputed calls from the 5' RACE reads with MiXCR, one row per CDR3 protein. The data hold 25,000 to 35,000 distinct CDR3 sequences, with under 7.5% observed a single time. This clonotype was seen many times. Its antigen is undetermined. The CDR3 is made up of 15 amino acids. Germline V gene sequence: CDR1 LNHDA, CDR2 SQIVND (reference sequence). Trimming cost V 4 bases and J 9 bases, with 22 bases left between them. V and J are TRBV19 and TRBJ2-7; possible D gene TRBD2, 5 bases. Material for sequencing was whole blood. The sequence was collected from an adult who was a healthcare worker with PCR-confirmed SARS-CoV-2 infection or an uninfected control (not recorded which). DNA for the CDR3: TGTGCCAGTAGTACTAGACCCCGGGGTAATGATGCGCAGTACTTC. It yields the protein CASSTRPRGNDAQYF.